The entry below describes one T cell receptor beta chain. This clonotype was detected only a few times. It has no known antigen specificity. Nothing much larger sits one base from this clone, and base qualities are not available. The data belong to a study of CD8 T cells in ankylosing spondylitis (dated by TCRdb to about 2017). Background on the whole study: To find TCR variants linked to disease, the study profiled T cell receptor beta repertoires in ankylosing spondylitis patients and healthy donors. In total, the full study cohort was made up of some 110 healthy donors and some 26 ankylosing spondylitis patients. Peripheral blood was sampled, and synovial fluid was also collected from ankylosing spondylitis patients. Points the paper makes about the study in general: Some of the motif variants had been reported before in the synovial fluid and blood of reactive arthritis patients, a finding that suggests common disease-initiation mechanisms. The disease-linked clones had a CD8+ phenotype and were found at relatively low frequencies in peripheral blood. Blood from ankylosing spondylitis patients appeared to be characterized by a TCR beta motif composed of under 10 highly homologous amino acid variants. The disease-linked clones were reported as significantly enriched in matched synovial fluid samples from ankylosing spondylitis patients.

Clipping removes 0 bases from V and 2 bases from J, with 13 as the unmatched junction base count. From its cysteine to its phenylalanine, the CDR3 spans 19 amino acids. The CDR3 DNA has 57 bases and is translated from base 1. In the germline V gene, CDR1 corresponds to MNHEY and CDR2 to SVGEGT. The sequencer was an Illumina HiSeq 2500. Quantitative 5'-RACE with molecular barcodes was the method used to prepare the TCR beta libraries. Turning to the authors' computational methods: A new computational method based on a probabilistic model of VDJ rearrangement was used to identify disease-linked TCR variants. TCRdb cleaned the public reads at Q25 with fastp, built clones with MiXCR and kept in-frame beta chains. Rows merge per CDR3 protein into single entries with the most common DNA and genes. The V and J calls here are based on TCRdb, not the publication. The sample table lists roughly 670,000 distinct CDR3 sequences, around 20% of them with a count of one. The ten largest clones capture about 19% of the sample.

In this chain, TRBV6-2 or TRBV6-3 is recombined with TRBJ2-5; 9 middle bases align to TRBD1. The receptor was isolated from a male donor with ankylosing spondylitis. Sequencing was done on a sample of blood, either unsorted or a sorted T cell fraction (not recorded which). The CDR3 corresponds to CASSYSFLYRTGDQETQYF. The DNA sequence reads TGTGCCAGCAGTTACTCGTTTCTGTATCGGACAGGGGATCAAGAGACCCAGTACTTC.